Sequencing of this TCR beta chain was carried out in a study of control samples from healthy donors and cancer patients. Germline loops: CDR1 MNHNS, CDR2 SASEGT. The CDR3 loop spans 12 amino acids. Trimming shortened V by 5 bases and J by 9 bases, and 13 bases separated the two germline ends. Profiled with immunoSEQ multiplex PCR; TCRdb holds only in-frame clones, not every one. The sample holds about 160,000 clones, 85% to 90% seen once. The TCR was taken from a man aged 25 to 45 in good health. This sequence joins TRBV6-1 and TRBJ1-2; no clear D gene. Sequences were obtained from blood. For the CDR3, the DNA is TGTGCCAGCAGTACGGACGTACGCAGCTACACCTTC. Protein sequence: CASSTDVRSYTF.